Sequencing of this T cell receptor (beta chain) was carried out in a study of response to subunit inactivated influenza vaccine. The CDR3 is made up of 15 amino acids. The V gene lost 2 bases and the J gene lost 2 bases, with 11 bases spanning the gap. CDR1 and CDR2 from the germline V gene are MNHEY and SVGAGI. TCRdb called the RT-PCR reads again in MiXCR, with one record for every CDR3 protein. The data contain 700,000 to 800,000 distinct CDR3 sequences, roughly 18% of them singletons. The V and J genes are TRBV6-5 and TRBJ2-3, with D perhaps matching TRBD1 (5 bases). The source is a man aged 50 to 59 who received an inactivated influenza vaccine. The sequencing here drew on PBMCs from blood, taken about 5 days after vaccination. The CDR3 coding sequence is TGTGCCAGCAGTTACCGGAGACAGATCACAGATACGCAGTATTTT. Translating it yields CASSYRRQITDTQYF.